Listed below are T cell receptor beta chains from one sample, sequenced in a study of blood T cell repertoires in COVID-19. Libraries were prepared by immunoSEQ multiplex PCR; TCRdb keeps only in-frame clonotypes and omits some of them. Of over 200,000 clones listed, 70% to 90% were seen once; the top ten hold 11%. Material: PBMCs or T cells enriched from blood (not recorded which). Receptors were obtained from a man aged 30 to 39 who had recovered from COVID-19. Each CDR3 is given with its conserved first and last residue. The order of the fields is D gene, clone size, J gene, V gene, CDR3 DNA, CDR3 protein. A D gene is named only where the DNA matches it firmly. Where a row states a size, it is once, few, many or the class of an expanded clone; other rows omit it.

TRBD1	NA	TRBJ1-1	TRBV6-5	TGTGCCAGCAGTTCTACCGGGACAGGGATGACTGAAGCTTTCTTT	CASSSTGTGMTEAFF
NA	NA	TRBJ1-2	TRBV4-2	TGTGCCAGCAGCCAAGAAGGGGCAGCAAGGGGTGGTGGCTACACCTTC	CASSQEGAARGGGYTF
TRBD2	NA	TRBJ2-5	TRBV18	TGTGCCAGCTCACCTAGACTAGCGGGTATCCAAGAGACCCAGTACTTC	CASSPRLAGIQETQYF
NA	NA	TRBJ1-5	TRBV7-2	TGTGCCAGCAGCTTATGGGGAGGCAGCGATCAGCCCCAGCATTTT	CASSLWGGSDQPQHF
NA	NA	TRBJ1-3	TRBV11-2	TGTGCCAGCAGCCAACAGTTCTCTGGAAACACCATATATTTT	CASSQQFSGNTIYF
NA	NA	TRBJ2-1	TRBV5-1	TGCGCCAGCAGCTTTAGCGGAAGCTCCTACAATGAGCAGTTCTTC	CASSFSGSSYNEQFF
NA	NA	TRBJ2-2	TRBV5-1	TGCGCCAGCAGCCCAGCGGTACCTATCACCGGGGAGCTGTTTTTT	CASSPAVPITGELFF
NA	NA	TRBJ2-7	TRBV2	TGTGCCAGCAGTGAAGCGAACACTAGAGCCTACGAGCAGTACTTC	CASSEANTRAYEQYF
TRBD2	NA	TRBJ2-7	TRBV7-9	TGTGCCAGCAGCTTAGGCCTAGCGGGACCCTCTGAGCAGTACTTC	CASSLGLAGPSEQYF
TRBD1	NA	TRBJ1-2	TRBV2	TGTGCCAGCAGTGAAGGGACAGGCCTCTATGGCTACACCTTC	CASSEGTGLYGYTF
NA	NA	TRBJ1-1	TRBV7-2	TGTGCCAGCAGCTTAGATCAGGGGATGAACACTGAAGCTTTCTTT	CASSLDQGMNTEAFF
NA	NA	TRBJ1-1	TRBV28	TGTGCCAGCACCGGGAGTGCTGAAGCTTTCTTT	CASTGSAEAFF
TRBD2	NA	TRBJ2-3	TRBV19	TGTGCCAGTAGTCCCGAACTAGCGGGGGGGCTTTGGGATACGCAGTATTTT	CASSPELAGGLWDTQYF
NA	NA	TRBJ1-1	TRBV4-1	TGCGCCAGCTCCGAAGCGTGGTTTGGACATCCTGAATCTTTCTTT	CASSEAWFGHPESFF
NA	once	TRBJ2-7	TRBV29-1	TGCAGCGTTGAACGCAGTCCCGGGGAGCAGTACTTC	CSVERSPGEQYF
TRBD1	few	TRBJ1-2	TRBV6-1	TGTGCCAGCAGTGACCTGACAGGGGCTAACTATGGCTACACCTTC	CASSDLTGANYGYTF
NA	NA	TRBJ2-7	TRBV30	TGTGCCTGGAGTGGAGTCTACGAGCAGTACTTC	CAWSGVYEQYF
NA	many	TRBJ1-2	TRBV5-4	TGTGCCAGCAGCTTGGGAGGGTCCTATGGCTACACCTTC	CASSLGGSYGYTF
TRBD1	once	TRBJ1-1	TRBV7-9	TGTGCCAGCAGTTTGTGGGGCAGGGGGCAACTGAACACTGAAGCTTTCTTT	CASSLWGRGQLNTEAFF
NA	NA	TRBJ2-3	TRBV20-1	TGCAGTGCTAGTTTGGACGGAGGCACTAGCACAGATACGCAGTATTTT	CSASLDGGTSTDTQYF
NA	NA	TRBJ1-6	TRBV27	TGTGCCAGCAGCAGAGCAGGGTTTACGCCTTCACCCCTCCACTTT	CASSRAGFTPSPLHF
NA	NA	TRBJ2-2	TRBV4-3	TGCGCCAGCAGCCACCCTACGTCAGGGGCGAACACCGGGGAGCTGTTTTTT	CASSHPTSGANTGELFF
NA	NA	TRBJ2-5	TRBV3-1/TRBV3-2	TGTGCCAGCAGCCGCCCCGGGACACTCCAAGAGACCCAGTACTTC	CASSRPGTLQETQYF
NA	NA	TRBJ2-7	TRBV9	TGTGCCAGCAGCGTGGATCCCAGGCCCTACGAGCAGTACTTC	CASSVDPRPYEQYF
NA	NA	TRBJ2-7	TRBV7-8	TGTGCCAGCAGCGCGCGCGCCTCCTACGAGCAGTACTTC	CASSARASYEQYF
NA	once	TRBJ2-7	TRBV19	TGTGCCAGTAGCGTACAGAGATCCTACGAGCAGTACTTC	CASSVQRSYEQYF
TRBD2	once	TRBJ2-1	TRBV4-1	TGCGCCAGCAGCCCCACGGGACTAGCGGGAGGTACGGTCTCCTACAATGAGCAGTTCTTC	CASSPTGLAGGTVSYNEQFF
NA	NA	TRBJ2-1	TRBV21-1	TGTGCCAGCACCCCTATTTACTACGACAGGGAGCTTAACAATGAGCAGTTCTTC	CASTPIYYDRELNNEQFF
TRBD1	NA	TRBJ2-7	TRBV7-9	TGTGCCAGCAGCCCAAGGGACAGCCTCTACGAGCAGTACTTC	CASSPRDSLYEQYF
NA	NA	TRBJ2-1	TRBV2	TGTGCCAGCAGTGAAAGTTGGGGGCGGGAGCAGTTCTTC	CASSESWGREQFF
TRBD1	few	TRBJ2-7	TRBV10-3	TGTGCCATCAGTTCAGGGACAGAAGAGCAGTACTTC	CAISSGTEEQYF
NA	NA	TRBJ1-4	TRBV18	TGTGCCAGCTCACCACCGGGCGAGGGACTGTTTTTT	CASSPPGEGLFF
NA	NA	TRBJ2-3	TRBV6-5	TGTGCCAGCAGTTACTTGGCGGGGACGCAGTATTTT	CASSYLAGTQYF
NA	NA	TRBJ2-3	TRBV2	TGTGCCAGCAGTTGGACAGGGAGGGCAGATACGCAGTATTTT	CASSWTGRADTQYF
TRBD1	NA	TRBJ2-7	TRBV19	TGTGCCAGTAGTACCCAACAGGGGGCGAGGCACGAGCAGTACTTC	CASSTQQGARHEQYF
TRBD1	once	TRBJ2-2	TRBV7-7	TGTGCCAGCAGCTCTAGGGGGCGTCTAGGGGAGCTGTTTTTT	CASSSRGRLGELFF
TRBD2	NA	TRBJ2-3	TRBV9	TGTGCCAGCAGCGTTCCGAGGACTAGCGGGAGGACTAGCACAGATACGCAGTATTTT	CASSVPRTSGRTSTDTQYF
NA	NA	TRBJ1-6	TRBV5-1	TGCGCCAGCAGCTTGCCAGGGCCGAATTCACCCCTCCACTTT	CASSLPGPNSPLHF
NA	NA	TRBJ1-2	TRBV7-9	TGTGCCAGCAGCGTAGGGGCTAATGGCTACACCTTC	CASSVGANGYTF
NA	NA	TRBJ2-7	TRBV18	TGTGCCAGCTCGCTTGCGGGATACAGCGAGCAGTACTTC	CASSLAGYSEQYF
TRBD1	NA	TRBJ2-3	TRBV6-5	TGTGCCAGTCGTCGGGGACAGGGCACAGATACGCAGTATTTT	CASRRGQGTDTQYF
NA	NA	TRBJ2-7	TRBV4-3	TGCGCCAGCAGCCAAGTTTTCCGTTCCTACGAGCAGTACTTC	CASSQVFRSYEQYF
TRBD2	few	TRBJ2-2	TRBV20-1	TGCAGTGCTAGTAAGCGGGAGAACACCGGGGAGCTGTTTTTT	CSASKRENTGELFF
TRBD1	NA	TRBJ1-4	TRBV13	TGTGCCAGCAGCAAGGGACAGGTAGCGAATGAAAAACTGTTTTTT	CASSKGQVANEKLFF
TRBD2	NA	TRBJ2-3	TRBV11-3	TGTGCCAGCAGCCGTAGCGGGAGTGAGTCAGATACGCAGTATTTT	CASSRSGSESDTQYF
TRBD1	NA	TRBJ1-1	TRBV7-6	TGTGCCAGCAGCCAGGGGGCGAATAAAGCTTTCTTT	CASSQGANKAFF
NA	NA	TRBJ2-5	TRBV24-1	TGTGCCACCAGTGACCTCACTGTCCCAGAGACCCAGTACTTC	CATSDLTVPETQYF
NA	NA	TRBJ1-2	TRBV27	TGTGCCAGCAGCCCCTCCCCTCAACTTGGCTATGGCTACACCTTC	CASSPSPQLGYGYTF
TRBD1	NA	TRBJ1-6	TRBV5-1	TGCGCCAGCAGCCTCGGGACAGGGCCGAATTCACCCCTCCACTTT	CASSLGTGPNSPLHF
NA	NA	TRBJ1-6	TRBV7-9	TGTGCCAGCAGCTTATTGGCAGGTTCACCCCTCCACTTT	CASSLLAGSPLHF
NA	NA	TRBJ1-2	TRBV11-2	TGTGCCAGCAGCTTAACAGAAAACTATGGCTACACCTTC	CASSLTENYGYTF
NA	NA	TRBJ2-2	TRBV2	TGTGCCAGCAGTGCCCGGAACACCGGGGAGCTGTTTTTT	CASSARNTGELFF